These 6 T cell receptor beta chains were sequenced from one sample in a study of blood T cells in healthy people across ages. PCR was performed a second time for about 7 to 11 cycles using a sample-barcoded 5' primer and a J-beta primer mix. TCRdb fed the 5' RACE reads into MiXCR, producing one record per CDR3 protein. The sample shows over 950,000 distinct CDR3 sequences, roughly two fifths of them seen only once. The sequencing sample was made of blood. Receptors originate from a man between 18 and 29 years old in good health.

This clonotype was recorded a few times. The chain combines TRBV20-1 with TRBJ2-1, with D perhaps matching TRBD1 (5 bases). Trimming took off 1 base at V and 3 bases at J, with 16 bases between the two ends. In germline, CDR1 is DFQATT, CDR2 SNEGSKA (reference sequence). The CDR3 totals 16 residues. CDR3 in DNA: TGCAGTGCTAGAGGCGAAGGGCAGGGAAACTACAATGAGCAGTTCTTC. Translation: CSARGEGQGNYNEQFF.

A remark on this clonotype: One end of the junction is discordant with germline, which a read error may explain. V usage is TRBV7-3 and J usage is TRBJ2-1; D remains ambiguous. The germline V gene encodes CDR1 SGHTA and CDR2 FQGTGA. The length of the CDR3 is 16 residues. The CDR3 DNA follows: TGTGCCAGCAGCTTAAGTTCCAGCGCCTCCAACAATGAGCAGTTCTTC. The encoded protein is CASSLSSSASNNEQFF.

This clonotype occurred a few times. The chain has TRBV3-1 and TRBJ1-2; D unresolved. Germline V gene lookup returns CDR1 LGHDT and CDR2 YNNKEL (reference sequence). The CDR3 contains 13 residues. The germline V and J ends were trimmed by 0 bases and 3 bases, with 5 bases remaining between them. The CDR3 protein is CASSQDEDYGYTF. CDR3 nucleotide sequence: TGTGCCAGCAGCCAAGATGAGGACTATGGCTACACCTTC.

This clonotype occurred a few times. The V and J genes are TRBV20-1 and TRBJ1-1, with D unresolved. The CDR3 runs to 13 residues. V lost 3 bases, J lost 7 bases, and 15 bases lay in between. Germline V lookup: CDR1 DFQATT, CDR2 SNEGSKA (reference sequence). The CDR3 loop reads CSASELKPFEAFF. The CDR3 DNA reads as TGCAGTGCTAGTGAGTTGAAGCCTTTTGAAGCTTTCTTT.

This chain connects TRBV4-1 to TRBJ1-6; D not certain. From germline, CDR1 is MGHRA and CDR2 YSYEKL. This CDR3 spans 13 amino acids. Deletions cut 0 bases from V and 12 bases from J, with 9 bases between. CDR3 protein: CASSQESHEPLHF. The CDR3 DNA is TGCGCCAGCAGCCAAGAATCCCACGAACCCCTCCACTTT.

In regard to this clonotype: The junction differs from germline at one of its ends, possibly a read error. The gene calls are TRBV30 and TRBJ2-7; TRBD1 might be the D (6 bases). This CDR3 contains 14 residues. Germline V gene data show CDR1 as GTSNPN and CDR2 as SVGIG (reference sequence). The CDR3 region has the DNA TGTGCCTGGAGTGTGTGGCAGGGGACGGGCGAGCAGTGCTTC. Protein product: CAWSVWQGTGEQCF.